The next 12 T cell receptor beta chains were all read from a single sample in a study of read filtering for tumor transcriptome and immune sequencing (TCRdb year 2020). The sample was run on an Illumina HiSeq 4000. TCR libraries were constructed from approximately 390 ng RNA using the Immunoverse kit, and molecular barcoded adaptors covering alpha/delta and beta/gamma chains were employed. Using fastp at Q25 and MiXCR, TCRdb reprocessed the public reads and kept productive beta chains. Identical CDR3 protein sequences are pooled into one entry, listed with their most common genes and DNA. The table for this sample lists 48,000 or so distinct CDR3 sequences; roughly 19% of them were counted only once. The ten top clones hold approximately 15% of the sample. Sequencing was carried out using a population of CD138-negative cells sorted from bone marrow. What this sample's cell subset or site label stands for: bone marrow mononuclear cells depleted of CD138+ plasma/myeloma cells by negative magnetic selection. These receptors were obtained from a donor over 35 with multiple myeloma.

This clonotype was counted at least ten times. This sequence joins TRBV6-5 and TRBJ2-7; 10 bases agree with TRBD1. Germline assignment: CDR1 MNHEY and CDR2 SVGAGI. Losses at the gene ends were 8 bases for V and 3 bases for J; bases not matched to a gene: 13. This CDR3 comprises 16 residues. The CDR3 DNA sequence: TGTGCCAGCCGAACTACCACCGGGACAGGGGTCTACGAGCAGTACTTC. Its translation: CASRTTTGTGVYEQYF.

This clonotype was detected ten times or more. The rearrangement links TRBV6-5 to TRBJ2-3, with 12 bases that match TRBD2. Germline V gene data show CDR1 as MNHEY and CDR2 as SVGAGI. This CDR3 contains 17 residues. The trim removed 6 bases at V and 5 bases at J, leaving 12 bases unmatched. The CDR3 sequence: CASRSHPSGRALDTQYF. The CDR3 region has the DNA TGTGCCAGCAGATCCCACCCTAGCGGGAGGGCCCTAGATACGCAGTATTTT.

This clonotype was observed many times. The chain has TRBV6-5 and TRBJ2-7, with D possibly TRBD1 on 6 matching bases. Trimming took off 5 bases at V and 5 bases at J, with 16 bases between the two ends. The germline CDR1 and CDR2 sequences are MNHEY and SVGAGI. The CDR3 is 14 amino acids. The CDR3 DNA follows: TGTGCCAGCAGTCCTCCCTGGGGGCCCAACGAGCAGTACTTC. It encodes CASSPPWGPNEQYF.

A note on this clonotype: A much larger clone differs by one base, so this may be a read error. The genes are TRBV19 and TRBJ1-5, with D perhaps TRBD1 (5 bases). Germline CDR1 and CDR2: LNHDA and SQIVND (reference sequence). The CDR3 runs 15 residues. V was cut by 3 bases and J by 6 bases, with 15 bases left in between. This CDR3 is CASSIPGRGTQPQHF. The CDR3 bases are TGTGCCAGTAGTATCCCGGGACGGGGGACTCAGCCCCAGCATTTT. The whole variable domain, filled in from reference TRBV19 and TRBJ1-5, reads DGGITQSPKYLFRKEGQNVTLSCEQNLNHDAMYWYRQDPGQGLRLIYYSQIVNDFQKGDIAEGYSVSREKKESFPLTVTSAQKNPTAFYLCASSIPGRGTQPQHFGDGTRLSIL.

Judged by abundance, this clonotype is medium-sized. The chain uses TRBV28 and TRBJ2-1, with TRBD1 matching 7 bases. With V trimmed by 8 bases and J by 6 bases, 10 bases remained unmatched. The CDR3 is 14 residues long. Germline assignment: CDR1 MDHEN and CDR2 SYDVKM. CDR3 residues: CASQTGSTLNEQFF. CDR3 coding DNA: TGTGCCAGCCAGACAGGGAGTACCCTCAATGAGCAGTTCTTC. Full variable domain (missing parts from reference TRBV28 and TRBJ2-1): DVKVTQSSRYLVKRTGEKVFLECVQDMDHENMFWYRQDPGLGLRLIYFSYDVKMKEKGDIPEGYSVSREKKERFSLILESASTNQTSMYLCASQTGSTLNEQFFGPGTRLTVL.

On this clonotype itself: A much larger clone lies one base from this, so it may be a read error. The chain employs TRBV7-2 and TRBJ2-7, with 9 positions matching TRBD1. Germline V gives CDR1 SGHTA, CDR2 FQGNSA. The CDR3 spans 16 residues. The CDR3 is CGSSASGTGKSYEQYF. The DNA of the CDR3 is TGTGGCAGCAGCGCCTCCGGGACAGGGAAATCCTACGAGCAGTACTTC.

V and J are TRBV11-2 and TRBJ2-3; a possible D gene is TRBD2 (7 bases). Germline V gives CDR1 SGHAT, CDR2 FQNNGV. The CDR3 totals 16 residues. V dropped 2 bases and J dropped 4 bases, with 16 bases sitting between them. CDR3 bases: TGTGCCAGCAGCTTACGCTTGCGGGGGCCTTCAGATACGCAGTATTTT. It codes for CASSLRLRGPSDTQYF.

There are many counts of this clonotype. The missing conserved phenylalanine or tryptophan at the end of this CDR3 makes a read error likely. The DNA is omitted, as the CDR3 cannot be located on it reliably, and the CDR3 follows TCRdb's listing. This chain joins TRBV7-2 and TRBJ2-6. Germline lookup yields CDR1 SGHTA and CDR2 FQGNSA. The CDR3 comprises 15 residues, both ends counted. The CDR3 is CASSLGSAGANVPTS.

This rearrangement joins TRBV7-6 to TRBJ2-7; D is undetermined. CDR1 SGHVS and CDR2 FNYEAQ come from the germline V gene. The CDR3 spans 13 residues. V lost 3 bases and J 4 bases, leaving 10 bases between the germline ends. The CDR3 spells CASSLHPRYEQYF. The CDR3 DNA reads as TGTGCCAGCAGCTTGCATCCGCGGTACGAGCAGTACTTC.

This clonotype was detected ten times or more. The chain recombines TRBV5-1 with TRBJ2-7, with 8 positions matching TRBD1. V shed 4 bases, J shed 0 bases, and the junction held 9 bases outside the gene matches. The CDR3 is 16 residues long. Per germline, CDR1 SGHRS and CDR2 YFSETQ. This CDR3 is CASSLPRTGISYEQYF. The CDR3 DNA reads TGCGCCAGCAGCCTACCTAGGACAGGGATCTCCTACGAGCAGTACTTC.

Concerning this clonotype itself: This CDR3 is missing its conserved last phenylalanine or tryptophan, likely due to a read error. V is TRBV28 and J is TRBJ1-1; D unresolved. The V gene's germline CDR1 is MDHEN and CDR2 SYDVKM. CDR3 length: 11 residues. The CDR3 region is CAATGNNEAFV. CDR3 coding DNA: TGTGCCGCCACGGGTAACAATGAAGCTTTCGTT.

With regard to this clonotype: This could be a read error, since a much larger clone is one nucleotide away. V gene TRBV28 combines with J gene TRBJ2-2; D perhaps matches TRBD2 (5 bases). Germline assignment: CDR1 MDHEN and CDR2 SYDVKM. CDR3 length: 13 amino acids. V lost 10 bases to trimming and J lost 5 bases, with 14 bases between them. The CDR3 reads CAILASGTGELFF. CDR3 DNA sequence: TGTGCCATCCTCGCGTCGGGGACCGGGGAGCTGTTTTTT.